The source of this T cell receptor (beta chain) is a study of CXCR3-negative and CXCR3-positive naive CD8 T cells (dated by TCRdb to the late 2010s). In the study overall: In total, 110 million to 150 million TRB reads were obtained, corresponding to roughly 1.5 +/- 0.3 million reads per library. The TRBV-TRBJ cluster analysis covered naive subsets from 5 donors and memory cells from 3 donors. Diversity and physicochemical repertoire analyses covered some eleven donors pooled from two independent experiments. Study-wide findings and limitations: Within the same donor, TRBV-TRBJ usage looked similar between naive CXCR3-negative and CXCR3-positive cells, but memory cells had distinct patterns. Because CXCR3 expression was partially decreased after cryopreservation, freshly isolated PBMCs were used for most assays. Repertoire diversity was comparably high in both naive subsets but much lower in memory CD8+ T cells. TRB CDR3s from CXCR3-positive naive cells showed higher hydrophobicity (lower Kidera factor 4), lower energy, and higher strength and volume indices than CXCR3-negative naive cells. Surface CD5, linked to self-reactivity in mice, was comparable between naive subsets; TCR interaction strength was therefore also inferred from TRB CDR3 physicochemical properties.

No count is recorded, yet this clonotype rates as medium-sized (0.01 to 0.1%) from its frequency. Its antigen remains unidentified. Sequencing instrument: NextSeq 550. The Human TCR Profiling Kit (MiLaboratory) was used to prepare UMI-labeled 5' RACE TRB cDNA libraries. cDNA synthesis used the entire amount of extracted RNA, and PCR amplification then used the entire amount of cDNA produced. The libraries were made side by side, with each library going through the same number of PCR cycles. The study's processing was this. With a minimum of two reads required per UMI, MIGEC and MiXCR pulled out about 50,000 +/- 10,000 unique UMI-labeled TRB cDNA molecules from each library. An average of approximately 40,000 +/- 10,000 functional in-frame TRB CDR3 nucleotide clonotypes without stop codons was found per library. Diversity metrics, including normalized Shannon-Wiener and Chao1, were computed in VDJtools after downsampling to 5000 UMI-labeled TRB molecules per sample. VDJtools computed clonotype-size-weighted physicochemical properties of the central five CDR3 residues: interaction energy, strength, volume and Kidera factor 4. Following reprocessing of the reads by TCRdb, the data hold one row per CDR3 protein sequence and no DNA is available. TCRdb, not the authors, supplied the V and J calls. The sample table on file contains 43,000 or so distinct CDR3 sequences. Jointly, the top ten make up around 1.4% of the sample.

Each CD8+ T cell subset was flow-sorted in triplicate, and 300,000 or so cells per subset were placed directly into RLT lysis buffer. Naive CD8+ T cells were defined stringently as CD45RO-CCR7+CD27+CD95- to exclude memory contaminants. Standard density gradient centrifugation was used to isolate peripheral blood mononuclear cells from buffy coats. A FACSAria III was used to flow-sort naive CD8+ T cells into CXCR3-negative and CXCR3-positive populations. Total RNA was extracted from sorted cells using an RNeasy Mini Kit. The CDR3, cysteine through phenylalanine, is 15 amino acids long. No DNA appears here. The CDR1 and CDR2 encoded by the germline V gene are SGDLS and YYNGEE.

Material for sequencing was naive CXCR3- CD8+ T cells from blood. The sample's cell subset or site label, in plain terms: CD45RO-CCR7+CD27+CD95- naive CD8+ T cells lacking CXCR3 (TNR3-). This TCR was recovered from a human donor in good health. Some clones in this sample may be carry-over from other donors' samples. Recombination linked TRBV9 to TRBJ2-3; TCRdb calls TRBD1, which cannot be checked without DNA. The CDR3 has the sequence CASSVEGLGTDTQYF. With the portions outside the CDR3 filled from the reference TRBV9 and TRBJ2-3 genes, the complete variable region becomes DSGVTQTPKHLITATGQRVTLRCSPRSGDLSVYWYQQSLDQGLQFLIQYYNGEERAKGNILERFSAQQFPDLHSELNLSSLELGDSALYFCASSVEGLGTDTQYFGPGTRLTVL.